The next 2 T cell receptor beta chains were all read from a single sample in a study of control samples from healthy donors and cancer patients (dated by TCRdb to about 2020). The library was produced with the immunoSEQ multiplex PCR assay. The source is immuneACCESS, and TCRdb retained only in-frame sequences with V and J called. Part of the clones is not carried over; for the studies checked, unresolved V genes explain less than half of this, and the remainder is unexplained. The sample data list 70,000 to 95,000 clones, and around 87% of these were observed just once. The top ten clones comprise more than 15% of the sample. The sample comprised blood. The origin of the receptors is a middle-aged man in good health.

The chain has TRBV7-3 and TRBJ2-3; possible D gene TRBD2, 6 bases. The CDR3 loop spans 14 amino acids. Trimming removed 1 base from V and 4 bases from J, with 9 bases in between. The germline V gene has CDR1 SGHTA and CDR2 FQGTGA. The CDR3 reads CASSLITGADTQYF. In DNA, the CDR3 is TGTGCCAGCAGCTTAATCACGGGGGCAGATACGCAGTATTTT.

The chain uses TRBV2 and TRBJ2-2; 8 nucleotides match TRBD2. Germline trimming cut 6 bases from V and 6 bases from J; bases unmatched to any gene: 6. CDR3 length: 14 residues. CDR1 and CDR2 (germline): SNHLY, FYNNEI. The CDR3 nucleotides read TGTGCCAGCAGACCGCAAGCGGGGGCCGGGGAGCTGTTTTTT. This translates into CASRPQAGAGELFF.